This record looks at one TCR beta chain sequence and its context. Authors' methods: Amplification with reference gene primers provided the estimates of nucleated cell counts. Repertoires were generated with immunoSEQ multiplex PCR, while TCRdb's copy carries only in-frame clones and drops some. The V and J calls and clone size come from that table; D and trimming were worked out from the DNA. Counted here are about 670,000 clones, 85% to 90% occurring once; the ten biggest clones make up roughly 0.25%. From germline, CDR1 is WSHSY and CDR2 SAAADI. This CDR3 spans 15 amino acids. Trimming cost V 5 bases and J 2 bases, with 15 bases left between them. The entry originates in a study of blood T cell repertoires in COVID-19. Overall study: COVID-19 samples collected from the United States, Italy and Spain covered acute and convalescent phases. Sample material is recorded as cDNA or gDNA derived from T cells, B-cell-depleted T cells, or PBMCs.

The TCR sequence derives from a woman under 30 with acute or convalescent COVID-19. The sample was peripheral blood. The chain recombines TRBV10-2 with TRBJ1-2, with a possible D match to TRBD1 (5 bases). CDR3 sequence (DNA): TGCGCCAGCAGTCCATTGACAGCCTCAAACTATGGCTACACCTTC. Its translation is CASSPLTASNYGYTF.